This T cell receptor (beta chain) was observed in a study of vaccination effects on CD4 cells after COVID-19. Study-wide context: Researchers obtained post-vaccine samples at a median of 72 days past the second dose. Study-level findings and limits: Infection-derived and vaccine-derived clones contracted markedly late after vaccination. From healthy vaccinees, only 1 of 255 vaccine-induced clones also reacted to common cold coronaviruses.

The protocol was immunoSEQ multiplex PCR, while the TCRdb copy is restricted to in-frame clones and leaves out a portion. The sample has 25,000 to 35,000 clones; 82% are singletons. Turning to this clone: Its antigen is still unknown.

Expansion with viral peptide pools was applied to antigen-specific CD4+ T cells by the ViraFEST assay prior to sequencing. Having been cultured for roughly 9 days, the cells underwent CD4+ T cell isolation. Two doses of BNT162b2 or mRNA-1273 vaccine were administered to participants. The sequencing used CD4+ T cells from PBMCs cultured with HCoV-NL63 spike peptides, collected after COVID-19 vaccination. This receptor was obtained from a human donor who received a COVID-19 vaccine. Some clones in this sample may be carry-over from other donors' samples.

In DNA, the CDR3 is TGTGCCAGCAGTGCACCAAATCACTATGGCTACACCTTC. It codes for CASSAPNHYGYTF. The V and J genes are TRBV12-3 or TRBV12-4 and TRBJ1-2; no definite D call. This CDR3 is 13 amino acids long. V lost 5 bases, J lost 3 bases, and 10 bases lay in between.